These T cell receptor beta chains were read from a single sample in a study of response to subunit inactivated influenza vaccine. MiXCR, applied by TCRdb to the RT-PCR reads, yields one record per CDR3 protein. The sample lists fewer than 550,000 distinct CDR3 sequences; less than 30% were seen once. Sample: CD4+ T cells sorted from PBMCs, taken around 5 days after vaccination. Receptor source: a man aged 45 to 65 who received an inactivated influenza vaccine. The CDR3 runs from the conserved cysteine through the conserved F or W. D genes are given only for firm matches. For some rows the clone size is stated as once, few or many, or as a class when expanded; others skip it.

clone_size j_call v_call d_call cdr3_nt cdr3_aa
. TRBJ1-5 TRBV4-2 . TGTGCCAGCAGCCAGGACCCCGACAGGAGTAATCAGCCCCAGCATTTT CASSQDPDRSNQPQHF
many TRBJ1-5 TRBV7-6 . TGTGCCAGCAGCCTAGATAGCAATCAGCCCCAGCATTTT CASSLDSNQPQHF
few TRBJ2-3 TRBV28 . TGTGCCAGCAGTTTATATCGGGCAGGCCGGACAGATACGCAGTATTTT CASSLYRAGRTDTQYF
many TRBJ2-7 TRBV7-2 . TGTGCCAGCAGCTTAGGGCAGGACTACTACGAGCAGTACTTC CASSLGQDYYEQYF
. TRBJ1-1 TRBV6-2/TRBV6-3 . TGTGCCAGCAGTCCCGGGCCTTCGGCCGGGAACACTGAAGCTTTCTTT CASSPGPSAGNTEAFF
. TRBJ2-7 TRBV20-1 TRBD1 TGCAGTGCCGTTACCGACAGGGGATACGAGCAGTACTTC CSAVTDRGYEQYF
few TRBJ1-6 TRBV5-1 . TGCGCCAGCAGCTTGCGGGACATTAATTCACCCCTCCACTTT CASSLRDINSPLHF
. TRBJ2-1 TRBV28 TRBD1 TGTGCCAGCAGTTTAGGGACAGGGTATTTTGAGCAGTTCTTC CASSLGTGYFEQFF
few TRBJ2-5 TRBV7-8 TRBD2 TGTGCCAGCAGCTTAGTCCGCACTAGCGGGGGACAAGAGACCCAGTACTTC CASSLVRTSGGQETQYF
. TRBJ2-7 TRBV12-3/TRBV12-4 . TGTGCCAGCAGCCTCCGGGGGGCTCAGGGATACGAGCAGTACTTC CASSLRGAQGYEQYF
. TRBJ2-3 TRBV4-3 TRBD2 TGCGCCAGCAGCCAAGATGGGACTAGTTTCGATACGCAGTATTTT CASSQDGTSFDTQYF
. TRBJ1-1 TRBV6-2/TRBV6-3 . TGTGCCAGCGGAAGACAGGTTGTCACTGAAGCTTTCTTT CASGRQVVTEAFF
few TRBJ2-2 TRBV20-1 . TGCAGTGCCCTCAGTAAAGGGGAGCTGTTTTTT CSALSKGELFF
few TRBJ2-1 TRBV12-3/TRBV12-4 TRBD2 TGTGCCAGCAGTTATTGGACTAGCGATCGTGAGCAGTTCTTC CASSYWTSDREQFF
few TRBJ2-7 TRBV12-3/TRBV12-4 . TGTGCCAGCAGTTCAAAGGTCCCGAACTCCTACGAGCAGTACTTC CASSSKVPNSYEQYF
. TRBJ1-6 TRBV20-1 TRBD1 TGCAGTGCCCAACCGGGACAGAATAATTCACCCCTCCACTTT CSAQPGQNNSPLHF
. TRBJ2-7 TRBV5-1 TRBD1 TGCGCCAGCGGGACAGGGTCCACCTACGAGCAGTACTTC CASGTGSTYEQYF
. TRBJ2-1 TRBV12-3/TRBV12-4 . TGTGCCAGCAGACGTGGGGCGACGCTCTACAATGAGCAGTTCTTC CASRRGATLYNEQFF
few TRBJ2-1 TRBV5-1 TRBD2 TGCGCCAGCGGCAAAGCGGGAGGATCCTACAATGAGCAGTTCTTC CASGKAGGSYNEQFF
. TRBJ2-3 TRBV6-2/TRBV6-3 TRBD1 TGTGCCAGCAGAGACCGGACAGGTCGAATCACAGATACGCAGTATTTT CASRDRTGRITDTQYF
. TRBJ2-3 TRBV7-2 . TGTGCCAGCACCCCTACTTCCGTGGGAACAGATACGCAGTATTTT CASTPTSVGTDTQYF
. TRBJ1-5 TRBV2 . TGTGCCAGCAGTGGCGTCGTTGACAATCAGCCCCAGCATTTT CASSGVVDNQPQHF
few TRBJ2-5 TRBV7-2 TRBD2 TGTGCCAGCAGCTCCCTCGGACTAGCGGCAGAGACCCAGTACTTC CASSSLGLAAETQYF
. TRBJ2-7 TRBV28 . TGTGCCAGCAGTACCTTTCCGGGTAGGTCCTACGAGCAGTACTTC CASSTFPGRSYEQYF
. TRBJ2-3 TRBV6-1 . TGTGCCAGCAGTGAATCAGTTGGGGGGGGCGGGTTGGATACGCAGTATTTT CASSESVGGGGLDTQYF
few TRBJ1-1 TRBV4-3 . TGCGCCAGCAGCCCCTCGGGGTTAGGGAACACTGAAGCTTTCTTT CASSPSGLGNTEAFF
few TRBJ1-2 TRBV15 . TGTGCCACCAGTCCCCGCAAGGTTGGCTATGGCTACACCTTC CATSPRKVGYGYTF
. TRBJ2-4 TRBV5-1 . TGCGCCAGCAGCTTGGAAGGGGGGTCCGGGAACATTCAGTACTTC CASSLEGGSGNIQYF
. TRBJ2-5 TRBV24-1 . TGTGCCACCAGTGCGACAGGCCCTACAGAGACCCAGTACTTC CATSATGPTETQYF
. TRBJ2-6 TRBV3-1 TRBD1 TGTGCCAGCAGCCGGGACAGTGTCTCTGGGGCCAACGTCCTGACTTTC CASSRDSVSGANVLTF
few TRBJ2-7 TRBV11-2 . TGTGCCAGCAGCCTTCCCGGGGAATCCCACGAGCAGTACTTC CASSLPGESHEQYF
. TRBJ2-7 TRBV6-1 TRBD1 TGTGCCAGCAATACCGGGACAGGGTTCTACGAGCAGTACTTC CASNTGTGFYEQYF
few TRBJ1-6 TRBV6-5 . TGTGCCAGCAGTACCGACGGACCCTTGGTACCCCTCCACTTT CASSTDGPLVPLHF
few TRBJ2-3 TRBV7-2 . TGTGCCAGCAGCTTAGCCCCCGGGGACGCAGATACGCAGTATTTT CASSLAPGDADTQYF
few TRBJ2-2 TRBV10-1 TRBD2 TGCGCCAGCAGTAATACGGGGGGGACCGGGGAGCTGTTTTTT CASSNTGGTGELFF
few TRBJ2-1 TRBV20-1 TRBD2 TGCAGTGCTAGAGGGTGGCGGGGGACGTTAGATGAGCAGTTCTTC CSARGWRGTLDEQFF
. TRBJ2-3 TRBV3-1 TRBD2 TGTGCCAGCAGCCAGGACGGACTAGCCTTGTCCCCTTATACGCAGTATTTT CASSQDGLALSPYTQYF
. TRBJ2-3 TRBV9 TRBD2 TGTGCCAGCAGCCGCGGGACTAGCGCGACTAGCACAGATACGCAGTATTTT CASSRGTSATSTDTQYF
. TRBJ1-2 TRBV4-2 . TGTGCCAGCAGCCAAGAACAACAGTCCGAGTACGGAAACACCTTC CASSQEQQSEYGNTF
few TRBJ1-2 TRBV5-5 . TGTGCCAGCAGCTTTGACAGAGCTAACTATGGCTACACCTTC CASSFDRANYGYTF
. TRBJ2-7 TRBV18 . TGTGCCAGCTCAGAGGCCCAGGGCCCCTACGAGCAGTACTTC CASSEAQGPYEQYF
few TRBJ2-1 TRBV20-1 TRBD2 TGCAGTGCTCCACCGGGACTAGTCTACAATGAGCAGTTCTTC CSAPPGLVYNEQFF
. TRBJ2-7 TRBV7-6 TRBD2 TGTGCCAGCACCATGAGGACTAGCGGGAGTCTCTCCTACGAGCAGTACTTC CASTMRTSGSLSYEQYF
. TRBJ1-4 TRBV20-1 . TGCAGTGCTAGAGATCGAGGGCAGGGAGTGAATGAAAAACTGTTTTTT CSARDRGQGVNEKLFF
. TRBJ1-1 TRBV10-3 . TGTGCCATCAGTGAGTCGTCCGGGGGAATCTCGAACACTGAAGCTTTCTTT CAISESSGGISNTEAFF
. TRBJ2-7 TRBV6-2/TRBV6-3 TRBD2 TGTGCCAGCACAGATCCGGGACTATCCTACGAGCAGTACTTC CASTDPGLSYEQYF
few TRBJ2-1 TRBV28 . TGTGCCAGCAGTCCAGACTTCAGCGCTCACAATGAGCAGTTCTTC CASSPDFSAHNEQFF
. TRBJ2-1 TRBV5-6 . TGTGCCAGCAGCTTGTTTAGCAGTAGCTCCTACAATGAGCAGTTCTTC CASSLFSSSSYNEQFF
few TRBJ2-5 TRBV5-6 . TGTGCCAGCAGTATTCGGGGGGCTCAGTTGACCCAGTACTTC CASSIRGAQLTQYF
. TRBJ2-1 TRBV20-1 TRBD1 TGCAGTGCTAGAGATGGGACAGATAACAATGAGCAGTTCTTC CSARDGTDNNEQFF
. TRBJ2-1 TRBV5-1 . TGCGCCAGCAGCTACGACAGCCTCTCCTACAATGAGCAGTTCTTC CASSYDSLSYNEQFF
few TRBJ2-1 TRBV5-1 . TGCGCCAGCAGCGTAGAAGGGAACTCCTACAATGAGCAGTTCTTC CASSVEGNSYNEQFF
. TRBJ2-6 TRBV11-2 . TGTGCCAGCAGCTTAGTCGGCTGGGGGGTAACTGGGGCCAACGTCCTGACTTTC CASSLVGWGVTGANVLTF
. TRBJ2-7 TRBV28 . TGTGCCAGCAGTTTCCTGGCCGGCTACGAGCAGTACTTC CASSFLAGYEQYF
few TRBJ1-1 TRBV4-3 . TGCGCCAGCAGCCAACGGGAGGGGGACACTGAAGCTTTCTTT CASSQREGDTEAFF